The present T cell receptor beta chain was sequenced within a study of CD8 T cells in Susac syndrome. Study overall: Sequenced Susac syndrome patients included more than five with clinically active disease and 8 or 9 in remission.

Broader study findings: By the study's own acknowledgment, its TCR sequencing and HLA analysis included relatively few individuals.

Random hexamers were used to reverse transcribe an amount of roughly 0.5 to 1 ug RNA. TCRdb re-derived calls from the immunoSEQ multiplex PCR reads in MiXCR, one entry per CDR3 protein. The table includes about 150,000 distinct CDR3 sequences, about 95% detected once. CDR1 and CDR2 from the germline V gene are DFQATT and SNEGSKA (reference sequence). With 6 bases clipped from V and 7 bases from J, the junction kept 15 bases outside the gene matches. The CDR3 length is 15 residues. In the case of this clonotype: Its target is unknown.

Sequenced material: CD4+ T cells from PBMCs. V usage is TRBV20-1 and J usage is TRBJ1-5; the match to TRBD1 covers 7 bases. This sequence originates from a human donor with Susac syndrome. The CDR3: CSAERSPGGMQPQHF. The CDR3 DNA sequence: TGCAGTGCGGAGAGATCTCCAGGGGGAATGCAGCCCCAGCATTTT.